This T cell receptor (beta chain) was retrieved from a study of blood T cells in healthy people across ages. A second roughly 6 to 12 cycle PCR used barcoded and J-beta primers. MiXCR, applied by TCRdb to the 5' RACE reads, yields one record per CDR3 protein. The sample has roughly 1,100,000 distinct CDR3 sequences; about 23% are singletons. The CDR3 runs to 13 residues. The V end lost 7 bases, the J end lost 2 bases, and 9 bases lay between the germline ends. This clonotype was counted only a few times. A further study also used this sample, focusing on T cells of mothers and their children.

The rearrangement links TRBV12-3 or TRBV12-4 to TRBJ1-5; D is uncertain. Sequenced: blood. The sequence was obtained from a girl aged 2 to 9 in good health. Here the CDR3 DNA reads TGTGCCAGCACAGAGGCAGGCAATCAGCCCCAGCATTTT. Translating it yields CASTEAGNQPQHF.